These T cell receptor beta chains were read from a single sample in a study of blood T cell repertoires in COVID-19. Assay: immunoSEQ multiplex PCR; the TCRdb copy retains only in-frame clones and omits some. The sample carries under 450,000 clones, about 90% recorded once. The sequenced material came from PBMCs or T cells enriched from blood (not recorded which). The source is a man under 40 who had recovered from COVID-19. Each CDR3 is given with its conserved first and last residue. A D gene is named only where the DNA matches it firmly. A row's size may be missing; if present it is once, few, many or a size class.

v_call: TRBV27; clone_size: .; j_call: TRBJ2-4; d_call: TRBD2; cdr3_nt: TGTGCCAGCAGTTTGCTAGCGGGGGCCCCGGAGGCCAAAAACATTCAGTACTTC; cdr3_aa: CASSLLAGAPEAKNIQYF
v_call: TRBV7-3; clone_size: .; j_call: TRBJ1-2; d_call: TRBD1; cdr3_nt: TGTGCCAGCAGCTTTCCGGACAGGGGGTTGGTCGGCTATGGCTACACCTTC; cdr3_aa: CASSFPDRGLVGYGYTF
v_call: TRBV27; clone_size: .; j_call: TRBJ1-4; d_call: TRBD1; cdr3_nt: TGTGCCAGCAGTCCCGACAGGGTAACTGAAAAACTGTTTTTT; cdr3_aa: CASSPDRVTEKLFF
v_call: TRBV5-5; clone_size: .; j_call: TRBJ2-3; d_call: .; cdr3_nt: TGTGCCAGCAGCTTGCAGGTGAATACGCAGTATTTT; cdr3_aa: CASSLQVNTQYF
v_call: TRBV7-9; clone_size: .; j_call: TRBJ1-2; d_call: .; cdr3_nt: TGTGCCAGCAGCTTAGTAGCTGCCTATGGCTACACCTTC; cdr3_aa: CASSLVAAYGYTF
v_call: TRBV5-1; clone_size: .; j_call: TRBJ1-4; d_call: TRBD1; cdr3_nt: TGCGCCAGCAGCCTGGGGACAGGGGGCTATGAAAAACTGTTTTTT; cdr3_aa: CASSLGTGGYEKLFF
v_call: TRBV30; clone_size: .; j_call: TRBJ2-2; d_call: .; cdr3_nt: TGTGCCTGGACGGCGGGGTGGTGGGACGGGGAGCTGTTTTTT; cdr3_aa: CAWTAGWWDGELFF
v_call: TRBV6-5; clone_size: few; j_call: TRBJ1-2; d_call: .; cdr3_nt: TGTGCCAGCAGTTACTCTGTGGGCTTTGATGGCTACACCTTC; cdr3_aa: CASSYSVGFDGYTF
v_call: TRBV19; clone_size: .; j_call: TRBJ1-4; d_call: TRBD1; cdr3_nt: TGTGCCAGTAAAACAGGGGGGAATGAAAAACTGTTTTTT; cdr3_aa: CASKTGGNEKLFF
v_call: TRBV12-5; clone_size: .; j_call: TRBJ1-6; d_call: TRBD1; cdr3_nt: TGTGCTAGTGGTGTCGGACAGGGGACTTCACCCCTCCACTTT; cdr3_aa: CASGVGQGTSPLHF
v_call: TRBV4-1; clone_size: once; j_call: TRBJ2-5; d_call: .; cdr3_nt: TGCGCCAGCAGCCAAGGAGGGCGAGAGACCCAGTACTTC; cdr3_aa: CASSQGGRETQYF
v_call: TRBV10-3; clone_size: .; j_call: TRBJ2-1; d_call: TRBD2; cdr3_nt: TGTGCCATCAGTGGGGCTAGCGGGGGCTACAATGAGCAGTTCTTC; cdr3_aa: CAISGASGGYNEQFF
v_call: TRBV7-8; clone_size: .; j_call: TRBJ1-5; d_call: TRBD1; cdr3_nt: TGTGCCAGCAGCCGGACAGGGGGCGTTAGTCAGCCCCAGCATTTT; cdr3_aa: CASSRTGGVSQPQHF
v_call: TRBV7-2; clone_size: .; j_call: TRBJ2-1; d_call: TRBD2; cdr3_nt: TGTGCCAGCAGCAGAGGACTAGCAGGTGAGCAGTTCTTC; cdr3_aa: CASSRGLAGEQFF
v_call: TRBV19; clone_size: .; j_call: TRBJ1-5; d_call: .; cdr3_nt: TGTGCCAGTAGTATTGGCGGTTATAGCAATCAGCCCCAGCATTTT; cdr3_aa: CASSIGGYSNQPQHF
v_call: TRBV4-3; clone_size: .; j_call: TRBJ2-5; d_call: TRBD1; cdr3_nt: TGCGCCAGCAGCCAAGCGAGTACAGGGGGTCGGGAGACCCAGTACTTC; cdr3_aa: CASSQASTGGRETQYF
v_call: TRBV7-2; clone_size: once; j_call: TRBJ1-1; d_call: .; cdr3_nt: TGTGCCAGCAGTCAAACAGCCCGGGGGACGAGCACTGAAGCTTTCTTT; cdr3_aa: CASSQTARGTSTEAFF
v_call: TRBV6-2/TRBV6-3; clone_size: .; j_call: TRBJ1-5; d_call: .; cdr3_nt: TGTGCCAGCAGTTGGTCGCGGGGGCCGGGGTGGCCCCAGCATTTT; cdr3_aa: CASSWSRGPGWPQHF
v_call: TRBV3-1/TRBV3-2; clone_size: .; j_call: TRBJ2-1; d_call: TRBD2; cdr3_nt: TGTGCCAGCAGCCCCCTAGCGGGCTCCTACAATGAGCAGTTCTTC; cdr3_aa: CASSPLAGSYNEQFF
v_call: TRBV9; clone_size: .; j_call: TRBJ1-2; d_call: .; cdr3_nt: TGTGCCAGCAGTCAACAGGGCACTTATGGCTACACCTTC; cdr3_aa: CASSQQGTYGYTF
v_call: TRBV7-2; clone_size: .; j_call: TRBJ2-7; d_call: TRBD1; cdr3_nt: TGTGCCAGCAGCTTAGCGGCAGGGGGCGTTTACGAGCAGTACTTC; cdr3_aa: CASSLAAGGVYEQYF
v_call: TRBV7-2; clone_size: .; j_call: TRBJ1-6; d_call: .; cdr3_nt: TGTGCCAGCAGCTTAGTCCGGAGCTCCTATAATTCACCCCTCCACTTT; cdr3_aa: CASSLVRSSYNSPLHF
v_call: TRBV18; clone_size: .; j_call: TRBJ1-1; d_call: .; cdr3_nt: TGTGCCAGCTCCCCACCCGGGACAACTGGGACTGAAGCTTTCTTT; cdr3_aa: CASSPPGTTGTEAFF
v_call: TRBV6-1; clone_size: .; j_call: TRBJ2-3; d_call: .; cdr3_nt: TGTGCCAGCAGTGATCATTCCACAGATACGCAGTATTTT; cdr3_aa: CASSDHSTDTQYF
v_call: TRBV12-3/TRBV12-4; clone_size: .; j_call: TRBJ2-3; d_call: .; cdr3_nt: TGTGCCAGCAGCTCTACAAAGGGACAGTATTTT; cdr3_aa: CASSSTKGQYF
v_call: TRBV4-1; clone_size: .; j_call: TRBJ1-5; d_call: .; cdr3_nt: TGCGCCAGCAGCCCAATTTGGGGCTTAGGGAGCAATCAGCCCCAGCATTTT; cdr3_aa: CASSPIWGLGSNQPQHF
v_call: TRBV18; clone_size: .; j_call: TRBJ2-6; d_call: .; cdr3_nt: TGTGCCAGCTCACCGAGTTCTGGGGCCAACGTCCTGACTTTC; cdr3_aa: CASSPSSGANVLTF
v_call: TRBV7-2; clone_size: .; j_call: TRBJ1-2; d_call: .; cdr3_nt: TGTGCCAGCAGCTCAAACAGCCAAACTAACTATGGCTACACCTTC; cdr3_aa: CASSSNSQTNYGYTF
v_call: TRBV20-1; clone_size: .; j_call: TRBJ1-5; d_call: TRBD1; cdr3_nt: TGCAGTGCTAGTGGGGGACAGGGAAATCAGCCCCAGCATTTT; cdr3_aa: CSASGGQGNQPQHF
v_call: TRBV5-1; clone_size: .; j_call: TRBJ2-4; d_call: TRBD2; cdr3_nt: TGCGCCAGCAGCTTCACAGGGACCGGACTAGCGGGGGCCGTAGCCAAAAACATTCAGTACTTC; cdr3_aa: CASSFTGTGLAGAVAKNIQYF
v_call: TRBV5-6; clone_size: .; j_call: TRBJ1-2; d_call: .; cdr3_nt: TGTGCCAGCAGCTTGGCCTCCTTCGGCTACACCTTC; cdr3_aa: CASSLASFGYTF
v_call: TRBV10-3; clone_size: .; j_call: TRBJ2-5; d_call: .; cdr3_nt: TGTGCCATCAGTGCGAGCTCCGGGGAAGAGACCCAGTACTTC; cdr3_aa: CAISASSGEETQYF
v_call: TRBV25-1; clone_size: .; j_call: TRBJ1-6; d_call: .; cdr3_nt: TGTGCCAGCAGTGCTGGAGACTCCTATAATTCACCCCTCCACTTT; cdr3_aa: CASSAGDSYNSPLHF
v_call: TRBV19; clone_size: .; j_call: TRBJ1-5; d_call: .; cdr3_nt: TGTGCCAGTAGTCGGAGTTATAGCAATCAGCCCCAGCATTTT; cdr3_aa: CASSRSYSNQPQHF
v_call: TRBV7-2; clone_size: .; j_call: TRBJ2-2; d_call: .; cdr3_nt: TGTGCCAGCAGCTTACGGTTCACCGGGGAGCTGTTTTTT; cdr3_aa: CASSLRFTGELFF
v_call: TRBV5-6; clone_size: .; j_call: TRBJ1-1; d_call: TRBD1; cdr3_nt: TGTGCCAGCAGCTGGACAGGGGAGGGGGTCTACACTGAAGCTTTCTTT; cdr3_aa: CASSWTGEGVYTEAFF
v_call: TRBV30; clone_size: .; j_call: TRBJ1-1; d_call: .; cdr3_nt: TGTGCCTGGAGGGGGGGAGGGGCGATGGCTTTCTTT; cdr3_aa: CAWRGGGAMAFF
v_call: TRBV18; clone_size: .; j_call: TRBJ2-2; d_call: TRBD1; cdr3_nt: TGTGCCAGCTCACGGGACAGGGCTCCCCAAGGGGAGCTGTTTTTT; cdr3_aa: CASSRDRAPQGELFF
v_call: TRBV15; clone_size: .; j_call: TRBJ2-7; d_call: .; cdr3_nt: TGTGCCACCAGCAGACACTACGAGCAGTACTTC; cdr3_aa: CATSRHYEQYF